One sample yielded the 10 T cell receptor beta chains listed below, sequenced in a study of cytomegalovirus exposure and HLA in healthy donors. The primer mix had 60 Vbeta and 13 Jbeta primers. Here immunoSEQ multiplex PCR was the method, and the copy in TCRdb shows in-frame clones only, minus some. The sample lists 150,000 to 250,000 clones, approximately 83% occurring once. Source material: PBMCs. Source of these receptors: a boy younger than 10 in good health and CMV-seronegative.

The chain has TRBV5-1 and TRBJ1-2; a possible D gene is TRBD1 (6 bases). This CDR3 spans 16 amino acids. Deletions cut 1 base from V and 7 bases from J, with 20 bases between. The germline V gene has CDR1 SGHRS and CDR2 YFSETQ. The DNA for the CDR3 is TGCGCCAGCAGCTTGTCGGGATTACAGGGTTCCTCTGGCTACACCTTC. Translation gives CASSLSGLQGSSGYTF. Complete variable domain (other parts from reference TRBV5-1 and TRBJ1-2): KAGVTQTPRYLIKTRGQQVTLSCSPISGHRSVSWYQQTPGQGLQFLFEYFSETQRNKGNFPGRFSGRQFSNSRSEMNVSTLELGDSALYLCASSLSGLQGSSGYTFGSGTRLTVV.

This clone was found a few times. The J gene is TRBJ2-2, the V gene TRBV9; 9 bases align to TRBD1. V shed 6 bases, J shed 6 bases, and the junction held 6 bases outside the gene matches. The CDR3 consists of 14 residues. Germline lookup yields CDR1 SGDLS and CDR2 YYNGEE. The CDR3 loop reads CASNKQGAPGELFF. In DNA form, the CDR3 reads TGTGCCAGCAACAAACAGGGGGCGCCCGGGGAGCTGTTTTTT.

There are a few counts of this clone. This CDR3 reads CASSLGLAGATSTDTQYF. CDR3 DNA sequence: TGTGCCAGCAGCTTAGGACTAGCGGGGGCTACTAGCACAGATACGCAGTATTTT. The chain employs TRBV7-2 and TRBJ2-3; 12 nucleotides match TRBD2. Trimming took 1 base from V and 0 from J; bases not matched to a gene: 5. Germline values: CDR1 SGHTA, CDR2 FQGNSA. The CDR3 loop spans 18 amino acids.

The table lists this clone with a few counts. The chain couples TRBV4-2 to TRBJ2-2; TRBD1 agrees at 10 bases. From germline, CDR1 is LGHNA and CDR2 YNFKEQ. The length of the CDR3 is 17 residues. The J segment lost 5 bases and the V segment lost 1 base, leaving 7 bases of the junction unmatched. CDR3 bases: TGTGCCAGCAGCCAAGTTAAGACAGGGGGCCTAACCGGGGAGCTGTTTTTT. Its protein product is CASSQVKTGGLTGELFF.

There are a few counts of this clone. V and J are TRBV6-7 and TRBJ1-2, with TRBD1 matching 12 bases. TRBV6-7 is an ORF, and what it does is uncertain. This CDR3 has 16 amino acids. V lost 3 bases and J lost 6; bases outside the gene matches: 8. This CDR3 reads CASSYPGQGATDGYTF. The DNA of the CDR3 is TGTGCCAGCAGTTATCCGGGACAGGGGGCAACTGATGGCTACACCTTC.

V gene TRBV4-3 combines with J gene TRBJ2-5, with a weak D call TRBD1 (7 bases). Near its end, the DNA agrees better with TRBJ2-7, so the J call may be wrong. The germline V gene encodes CDR1 LGHNA and CDR2 YSLEER. The CDR3 is 15 residues long. The CDR3 DNA follows: TGCGCCAGCAGCCAAGGACCCAGGGGGGTCTACGAGCAGTACTTC. It is translated as CASSQGPRGVYEQYF.

The chain carries TRBV6-5 and TRBJ1-1; weak D call: TRBD1 (6 bases). Germline V CDR1 and CDR2: MNHEY, SVGAGI. Trimming pared 5 bases from V and 0 bases from J, leaving 13 bases between. The CDR3 contains 15 residues. CDR3: CASSGNRALNTEAFF. The CDR3 nucleotides are TGTGCCAGCAGTGGAAACAGGGCCCTGAACACTGAAGCTTTCTTT.

The CDR3 protein is CASSQEFRYTGELFF. The CDR3 DNA is TGCGCCAGCAGCCAAGAATTTCGTTACACCGGGGAGCTGTTTTTT. This chain joins TRBV4-3 and TRBJ2-2, with D uncertain. The germline V gene has CDR1 LGHNA and CDR2 YSLEER. The CDR3 is made up of 15 amino acids. Trimming took off 0 bases at V and 3 bases at J, with 8 bases between the two ends.

The J gene is TRBJ1-3, the V gene TRBV2; D is perhaps TRBD1 (5 bases). CDR1 and CDR2 (germline): SNHLY, FYNNEI. Trimming shortened V by 7 bases and J by 0 bases, and 13 bases separated the two germline ends. The CDR3 has 15 amino acids. CDR3 bases: TGTGCCAGCACTGAGCGGAGGGGCTCTGGAAACACCATATATTTT. Translation: CASTERRGSGNTIYF. Combining the CDR3 with reference TRBV2 and TRBJ1-3 gives the whole variable domain EPEVTQTPSHQVTQMGQEVILRCVPISNHLYFYWYRQILGQKVEFLVSFYNNEISEKSEIFDDQFSVERPDGSNFTLKIRSTKLEDSAMYFCASTERRGSGNTIYFGEGSWLTVV.

This clone showed up just once. The chain uses TRBV9 and TRBJ2-2, with D unclear. Germline assignment: CDR1 SGDLS and CDR2 YYNGEE. Trimming shortened V by 2 bases and J by 6 bases, and 11 bases separated the two germline ends. The CDR3 is made up of 14 amino acids. The DNA of the CDR3 is TGTGCCAGCAGCGTCCACTCTAGGTCCGGGGAGCTGTTTTTT. The encoded protein is CASSVHSRSGELFF.